The 8 T cell receptor beta chains below come from one sample, sequenced in a study of blood T cell repertoires in COVID-19. Data came from immunoSEQ multiplex PCR; TCRdb stores just in-frame clones and leaves some out. The profile shows about 250,000 clones, about 83% of them singletons. The sequencing input was peripheral blood. These receptors were collected from a man between 50 and 59 years old with acute or convalescent COVID-19.

J is TRBJ1-1 and V is TRBV12-5; 8 positions match TRBD1. V shed 8 bases, J shed 1 base, and the junction held 15 bases outside the gene matches. The CDR3 covers 17 residues. CDR1 is LGHNT and CDR2 is FRNRAP in the germline V gene. CDR3 nucleotide sequence: TGTGCTAGTCGTGGGGGTCAGGGGGCAGATGGGAACACTGAAGCTTTCTTT. Translating it yields CASRGGQGADGNTEAFF.

The gene calls are TRBV19 and TRBJ1-5, with D uncertain. Per the germline V gene, CDR1 is LNHDA and CDR2 is SQIVND (reference sequence). Deletions cut 5 bases from V and 5 bases from J, with 10 bases between. CDR3 length equals 13 residues. Written as DNA, the CDR3 is TGTGCCAGTAGTTTGGCCCGGGATCAGCCCCAGCATTTT. Its translation: CASSLARDQPQHF. Full variable domain (remainder filled in from reference TRBV19 and TRBJ1-5): DGGITQSPKYLFRKEGQNVTLSCEQNLNHDAMYWYRQDPGQGLRLIYYSQIVNDFQKGDIAEGYSVSREKKESFPLTVTSAQKNPTAFYLCASSLARDQPQHFGDGTRLSIL.

The V call is TRBV15, the J call TRBJ1-2; 7 bases line up with TRBD1. CDR1 and CDR2 from the germline V gene are LNHNV and YYDKDF (reference sequence). The trim removed 7 bases at V and 4 bases at J, leaving 6 bases unmatched. The CDR3 runs to 13 residues. DNA for the CDR3: TGTGCCACCACTGGACAGGAGGGCTATGGCTACACCTTC. It yields the protein CATTGQEGYGYTF.

The chain carries TRBV19 and TRBJ1-4; 9 bases map to TRBD1. V lost 6 bases and J lost 7; bases outside the gene matches: 9. This CDR3 is built from 15 residues. CDR1 LNHDA and CDR2 SQIVND come from the germline V gene (reference sequence). CDR3 residues: CASRDRGLSLEKLFF. CDR3 coding DNA: TGTGCCAGTAGGGACAGGGGCCTCTCTCTTGAAAAACTGTTTTTT.

This rearrangement joins TRBV2 to TRBJ1-5; 7 nucleotides agree with TRBD1. Germline CDR1 reads SNHLY; CDR2 reads FYNNEI. Trimming took 6 bases from V and 4 from J; bases not matched to a gene: 6. The CDR3 consists of 14 residues. Here the CDR3 reads CASRQGEGNQPQHF. CDR3 DNA sequence: TGTGCCAGCAGGCAGGGGGAAGGGAATCAGCCCCAGCATTTT. Complete variable domain (other parts from reference TRBV2 and TRBJ1-5): EPEVTQTPSHQVTQMGQEVILRCVPISNHLYFYWYRQILGQKVEFLVSFYNNEISEKSEIFDDQFSVERPDGSNFTLKIRSTKLEDSAMYFCASRQGEGNQPQHFGDGTRLSIL.

J is TRBJ1-1 and V is TRBV30; D remains unclear. The CDR3 runs to 11 residues. Germline CDR1 is GTSNPN and CDR2 is SVGIG (reference sequence). V was pared by 4 bases and J by 8 bases, with 11 bases between. The CDR3 DNA reads TGTGCCTGGATGGTCTACGAGGAAGCTTTCTTT. Translating it yields CAWMVYEEAFF.

This clone was seen a handful of times. The sample contains more than one DNA sequence encoding this CDR3. V usage is TRBV9 and J usage is TRBJ1-2; D might be TRBD1 (6 bases). CDR1 and CDR2 (germline): SGDLS, YYNGEE. This CDR3 has 16 amino acids. V lost 0 bases and J 2 bases, leaving 14 bases between the germline ends. CDR3 loop: CASSVALGQGNYGYTF. CDR3 DNA: TGTGCCAGCAGCGTAGCCCTGGGGCAGGGGAACTATGGCTACACCTTC.

The chain links TRBV3-1 (or the pseudogene TRBV3-2) to TRBJ1-2; 10 nucleotides agree with TRBD1. V was pared by 0 bases and J by 2 bases, with 0 bases of the junction left unmatched. The CDR3 loop spans 15 amino acids. The germline V gene encodes CDR1 LGHDT and CDR2 YNNKEL (reference sequence). This chain's CDR3 is CASSQEGQGNYGYTF. Written as DNA, the CDR3 is TGTGCCAGCAGCCAAGAGGGACAGGGGAACTATGGCTACACCTTC.